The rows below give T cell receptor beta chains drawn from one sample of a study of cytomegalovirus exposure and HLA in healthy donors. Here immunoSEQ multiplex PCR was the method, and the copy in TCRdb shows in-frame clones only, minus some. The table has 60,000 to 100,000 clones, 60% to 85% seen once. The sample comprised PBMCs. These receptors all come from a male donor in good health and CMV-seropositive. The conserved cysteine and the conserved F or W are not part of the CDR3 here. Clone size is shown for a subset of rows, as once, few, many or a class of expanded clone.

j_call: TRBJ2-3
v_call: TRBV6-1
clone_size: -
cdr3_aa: ASSGTGYTDTQY

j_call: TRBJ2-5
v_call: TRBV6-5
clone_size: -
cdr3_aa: ASTQGALQETQY

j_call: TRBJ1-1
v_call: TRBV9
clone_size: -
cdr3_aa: ASSVEGDQGNTEAF

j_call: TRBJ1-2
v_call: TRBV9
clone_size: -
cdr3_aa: ASSVGAATLYGYT

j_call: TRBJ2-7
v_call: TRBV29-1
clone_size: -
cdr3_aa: STREGLDSYEQY

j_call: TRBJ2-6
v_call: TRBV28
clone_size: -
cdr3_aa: ASSLNPREPGANVLT

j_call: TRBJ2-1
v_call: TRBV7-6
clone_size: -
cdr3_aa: ASSLVEEGYNEQF

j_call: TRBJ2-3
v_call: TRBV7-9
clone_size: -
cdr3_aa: ASSLTSGRTDTQY

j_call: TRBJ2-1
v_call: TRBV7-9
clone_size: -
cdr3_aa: ASSPTGDFHNEQF

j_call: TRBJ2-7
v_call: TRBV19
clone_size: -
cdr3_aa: ASSIEQGYEQY

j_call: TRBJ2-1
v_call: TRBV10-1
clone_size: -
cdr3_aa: ASCCASGILSFDEQF

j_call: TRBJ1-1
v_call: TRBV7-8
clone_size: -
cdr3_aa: ASSLARWKQLNTEAF

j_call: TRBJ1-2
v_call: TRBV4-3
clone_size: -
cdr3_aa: ASSQEPNTNYGYT

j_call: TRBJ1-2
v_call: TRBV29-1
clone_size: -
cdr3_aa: SVKGYAGPYGYT

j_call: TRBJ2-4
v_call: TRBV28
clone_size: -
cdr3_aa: ASRSTPGGDKNIQY

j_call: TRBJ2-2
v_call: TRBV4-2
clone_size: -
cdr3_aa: ASSQEYRGGYTGELF

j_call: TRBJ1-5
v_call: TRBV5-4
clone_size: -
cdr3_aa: ASSPSDRDNQPQH

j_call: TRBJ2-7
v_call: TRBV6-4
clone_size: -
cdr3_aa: ASSERKQGQY

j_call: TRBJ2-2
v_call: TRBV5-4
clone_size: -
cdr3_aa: ASSLYRGLNTGELF

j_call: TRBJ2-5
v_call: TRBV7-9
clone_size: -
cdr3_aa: ASSLVWTSGKETQY

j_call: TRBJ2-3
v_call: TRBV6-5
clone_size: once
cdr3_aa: ASSYSYRVTDTQY

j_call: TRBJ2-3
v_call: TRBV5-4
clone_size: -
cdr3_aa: ASSPSVHTQY